These T cell receptor beta chains were read from a single sample in a study of shared clonotypes between healthy human individuals. Profiling relied on immunoSEQ multiplex PCR, and the TCRdb table lists in-frame clones only, not all of them. The profile covers fewer than 600,000 clones, with about four fifths appearing a single time and roughly 13% taken by the ten largest. The sample was PBMCs. The receptors were gathered from a woman aged 40 to 50 in good health. Some clones in this sample may be carry-over from other donors' samples. Each CDR3 is given with its conserved first and last residue. A D gene is named only where the DNA matches it firmly. Rows give clone size only sometimes, using once, few, many, or a class for an expanded clone.

cdr3_length d_call j_call v_call clone_size cdr3_aa cdr3_nt
15 TRBD2 TRBJ2-7 TRBV11-2 NA CASSPAGSGPYEQYF TGTGCCAGCAGCCCCGCCGGTAGCGGGCCCTACGAGCAGTACTTC
16 TRBD2 TRBJ2-5 TRBV30 NA CAWSVTSGRALETQYF TGTGCCTGGAGTGTAACTAGCGGGAGGGCCCTAGAGACCCAGTACTTC
12 NA TRBJ2-3 TRBV5-1 NA CASSPSTDTQYF TGCGCCAGCAGCCCCAGCACAGATACGCAGTATTTT
15 NA TRBJ2-2 TRBV30 NA CAWSVRSGITGELFF TGTGCCTGGAGTGTACGGTCGGGAATCACCGGGGAGCTGTTTTTT
15 TRBD2 TRBJ2-7 TRBV5-4 NA CASSTGLAGAYEQYF TGTGCCAGCAGCACCGGACTAGCGGGGGCCTACGAGCAGTACTTC
14 TRBD1 TRBJ2-7 TRBV7-9 few CASSSDRELYEQYF TGTGCCAGCAGCTCGGACAGGGAGTTGTACGAGCAGTACTTC
17 TRBD2 TRBJ2-2 TRBV18 NA CASSRNRLAGGTGELFF TGTGCCAGCTCCCGAAACAGACTAGCGGGAGGCACCGGGGAGCTGTTTTTT
16 TRBD2 TRBJ2-6 TRBV4-1 few CASSRGREAGANVLTF TGCGCCAGCAGCCGAGGTCGGGAGGCTGGGGCCAACGTCCTGACTTTC
14 NA TRBJ1-4 TRBV6-5 few CASSYAAREEKLFF TGTGCCAGCAGTTACGCCGCCAGAGAGGAAAAACTGTTTTTT
17 TRBD2 TRBJ2-2 TRBV19 NA CASSTPLTSGYTGELFF TGTGCCAGTAGTACCCCCCTCACTAGCGGATACACCGGGGAGCTGTTTTTT
15 TRBD1 TRBJ2-5 TRBV9 few CASSLADRELETQYF TGTGCCAGCAGCCTAGCCGACAGGGAGCTAGAGACCCAGTACTTC
12 TRBD2 TRBJ2-5 TRBV29-1 NA CSVLAGQETQYF TGCAGCGTCCTAGCGGGGCAAGAGACCCAGTACTTC
19 NA TRBJ2-6 TRBV19 few CASSMQGYKGNSGANVLTF TGTGCCAGTAGTATGCAAGGCTACAAGGGAAACTCTGGGGCCAACGTCCTGACTTTC
17 NA TRBJ1-1 TRBV21-1 NA CASSLREGQGFNTEAFF TGTGCCAGCAGTCTCCGGGAGGGACAGGGGTTTAACACTGAAGCTTTCTTT
16 NA TRBJ1-1 TRBV7-3 NA CASSLWGGTVNTEAFF TGTGCCAGCAGCTTATGGGGGGGGACGGTGAACACTGAAGCTTTCTTT
18 TRBD1 TRBJ1-1 TRBV27 NA CASSLYARQGTGPDEAFF TGTGCCAGCAGTTTATATGCCCGACAGGGGACGGGACCGGATGAAGCTTTCTTT
13 NA TRBJ1-5 TRBV18 once CASSPVAGQPQHF TGTGCCAGCTCACCTGTGGCGGGGCAGCCCCAGCATTTT
12 TRBD1 TRBJ1-2 TRBV7-2 NA CASSRQGSGYTF TGTGCCAGCAGCCGACAGGGTTCAGGCTACACCTTC
14 NA TRBJ2-7 TRBV18 NA CASSPRASTYEQYF TGTGCCAGCTCACCACGGGCCAGTACCTACGAGCAGTACTTC
16 NA TRBJ1-5 TRBV9 NA CASSVGATDYNQPQHF TGTGCCAGCAGCGTAGGGGCGACGGATTACAATCAGCCCCAGCATTTT
14 NA TRBJ1-1 TRBV29-1 NA CSVEDPGRRVEAFF TGCAGCGTTGAAGATCCGGGACGGCGGGTCGAAGCTTTCTTT
15 TRBD2 TRBJ2-7 TRBV28 once CASRPGLAGVVEQYF TGTGCCAGCAGACCCGGACTAGCGGGAGTTGTCGAGCAGTACTTC
15 NA TRBJ2-5 TRBV7-3 NA CASSLYAGPQETQYF TGTGCCAGCAGCTTATACGCAGGACCCCAAGAGACCCAGTACTTC
15 NA TRBJ2-7 TRBV7-6 NA CASSLAVGLTYEQYF TGTGCCAGCAGCTTAGCCGTCGGACTTACCTACGAGCAGTACTTC
17 TRBD2 TRBJ2-3 TRBV7-9 NA CASSLGAAGVGTDTQYF TGTGCCAGCAGCTTAGGGGCAGCGGGAGTCGGGACAGATACGCAGTATTTT
14 TRBD2 TRBJ2-7 TRBV7-9 few CASSQSTSDYEQYF TGTGCCAGCAGCCAGTCGACTAGCGACTACGAGCAGTACTTC
13 NA TRBJ2-3 TRBV14 NA CASSQNVGDTQYF TGTGCCAGCAGCCAGAACGTAGGAGATACGCAGTATTTT
14 NA TRBJ1-2 TRBV28 NA CASSGPPANYGYTF TGTGCCAGCAGCGGGCCGCCGGCCAATTATGGCTACACCTTC
16 TRBD2 TRBJ2-2 TRBV5-1 once CASSLALTGGPGELFF TGCGCCAGCAGCTTGGCCCTCACGGGAGGGCCCGGGGAGCTGTTTTTT
15 TRBD2 TRBJ2-3 TRBV27 NA CASSILGTSEDTQYF TGTGCCAGCAGTATTCTAGGGACTAGCGAAGATACGCAGTATTTT
11 NA TRBJ2-5 TRBV9 NA CASSGQETQYF TGTGCCAGCAGCGGACAAGAGACCCAGTACTTC
16 NA TRBJ2-3 TRBV28 NA CASSFLDPRMGDTQYF TGTGCCAGCAGTTTCCTTGATCCTAGGATGGGGGATACGCAGTATTTT
15 TRBD1 TRBJ2-7 TRBV7-8 once CASSLGLGTGNEQYF TGTGCCAGCAGCTTAGGTCTCGGGACAGGGAACGAGCAGTACTTC
15 NA TRBJ1-5 TRBV7-2 NA CASSLSRGSNQPQHF TGTGCCAGCAGCTTATCGAGGGGCAGCAATCAGCCCCAGCATTTT
14 TRBD1 TRBJ1-3 TRBV27 few CASSRQGSGNTIYF TGTGCCAGCAGCCGACAGGGCTCTGGAAACACCATATATTTT
15 NA TRBJ2-3 TRBV28 once CASTQGPPGTDTQYF TGTGCCAGCACCCAGGGGCCCCCAGGCACAGATACGCAGTATTTT
15 NA TRBJ2-6 TRBV7-1 once CASSWADSGANVLTF TGTGCCAGCAGCTGGGCCGACTCTGGGGCCAACGTCCTGACTTTC
15 TRBD2 TRBJ2-1 TRBV10-2 NA CASSGTSGSMGEQFF TGCGCCAGCAGCGGGACTAGCGGGAGTATGGGTGAGCAGTTCTTC
15 TRBD2 TRBJ2-2 TRBV5-4 once CASSNSGTGTGELFF TGTGCCAGCAGCAATAGCGGGACGGGCACCGGGGAGCTGTTTTTT
13 TRBD2 TRBJ2-1 TRBV7-9 many CASSSDMGGGQFF TGTGCCAGCAGCAGTGACATGGGCGGGGGGCAGTTCTTC
13 NA TRBJ2-7 TRBV29-1 NA CSVKDTKPYEQYF TGCAGCGTCAAAGACACAAAACCCTACGAGCAGTACTTC
15 TRBD2 TRBJ2-7 TRBV5-1 NA CASRPGLAGGYEQYF TGCGCCAGCAGACCCGGACTAGCGGGAGGCTACGAGCAGTACTTC
14 NA TRBJ2-7 TRBV11-2 NA CASSLAHSSYEQYF TGTGCCAGCAGCTTAGCTCACAGCTCCTACGAGCAGTACTTC
13 TRBD1 TRBJ1-4 TRBV10-2 NA CASARQGGEKLFF TGCGCCAGCGCTCGACAGGGTGGCGAAAAACTGTTTTTT
15 NA TRBJ2-7 TRBV6-6 NA CASSYYSVVNYEQYF TGTGCCAGCAGTTACTACAGCGTCGTTAACTACGAGCAGTACTTC
14 NA TRBJ2-3 TRBV4-1 NA CASSHQGGSDTQYF TGCGCCAGCAGCCACCAAGGAGGGTCAGATACGCAGTATTTT